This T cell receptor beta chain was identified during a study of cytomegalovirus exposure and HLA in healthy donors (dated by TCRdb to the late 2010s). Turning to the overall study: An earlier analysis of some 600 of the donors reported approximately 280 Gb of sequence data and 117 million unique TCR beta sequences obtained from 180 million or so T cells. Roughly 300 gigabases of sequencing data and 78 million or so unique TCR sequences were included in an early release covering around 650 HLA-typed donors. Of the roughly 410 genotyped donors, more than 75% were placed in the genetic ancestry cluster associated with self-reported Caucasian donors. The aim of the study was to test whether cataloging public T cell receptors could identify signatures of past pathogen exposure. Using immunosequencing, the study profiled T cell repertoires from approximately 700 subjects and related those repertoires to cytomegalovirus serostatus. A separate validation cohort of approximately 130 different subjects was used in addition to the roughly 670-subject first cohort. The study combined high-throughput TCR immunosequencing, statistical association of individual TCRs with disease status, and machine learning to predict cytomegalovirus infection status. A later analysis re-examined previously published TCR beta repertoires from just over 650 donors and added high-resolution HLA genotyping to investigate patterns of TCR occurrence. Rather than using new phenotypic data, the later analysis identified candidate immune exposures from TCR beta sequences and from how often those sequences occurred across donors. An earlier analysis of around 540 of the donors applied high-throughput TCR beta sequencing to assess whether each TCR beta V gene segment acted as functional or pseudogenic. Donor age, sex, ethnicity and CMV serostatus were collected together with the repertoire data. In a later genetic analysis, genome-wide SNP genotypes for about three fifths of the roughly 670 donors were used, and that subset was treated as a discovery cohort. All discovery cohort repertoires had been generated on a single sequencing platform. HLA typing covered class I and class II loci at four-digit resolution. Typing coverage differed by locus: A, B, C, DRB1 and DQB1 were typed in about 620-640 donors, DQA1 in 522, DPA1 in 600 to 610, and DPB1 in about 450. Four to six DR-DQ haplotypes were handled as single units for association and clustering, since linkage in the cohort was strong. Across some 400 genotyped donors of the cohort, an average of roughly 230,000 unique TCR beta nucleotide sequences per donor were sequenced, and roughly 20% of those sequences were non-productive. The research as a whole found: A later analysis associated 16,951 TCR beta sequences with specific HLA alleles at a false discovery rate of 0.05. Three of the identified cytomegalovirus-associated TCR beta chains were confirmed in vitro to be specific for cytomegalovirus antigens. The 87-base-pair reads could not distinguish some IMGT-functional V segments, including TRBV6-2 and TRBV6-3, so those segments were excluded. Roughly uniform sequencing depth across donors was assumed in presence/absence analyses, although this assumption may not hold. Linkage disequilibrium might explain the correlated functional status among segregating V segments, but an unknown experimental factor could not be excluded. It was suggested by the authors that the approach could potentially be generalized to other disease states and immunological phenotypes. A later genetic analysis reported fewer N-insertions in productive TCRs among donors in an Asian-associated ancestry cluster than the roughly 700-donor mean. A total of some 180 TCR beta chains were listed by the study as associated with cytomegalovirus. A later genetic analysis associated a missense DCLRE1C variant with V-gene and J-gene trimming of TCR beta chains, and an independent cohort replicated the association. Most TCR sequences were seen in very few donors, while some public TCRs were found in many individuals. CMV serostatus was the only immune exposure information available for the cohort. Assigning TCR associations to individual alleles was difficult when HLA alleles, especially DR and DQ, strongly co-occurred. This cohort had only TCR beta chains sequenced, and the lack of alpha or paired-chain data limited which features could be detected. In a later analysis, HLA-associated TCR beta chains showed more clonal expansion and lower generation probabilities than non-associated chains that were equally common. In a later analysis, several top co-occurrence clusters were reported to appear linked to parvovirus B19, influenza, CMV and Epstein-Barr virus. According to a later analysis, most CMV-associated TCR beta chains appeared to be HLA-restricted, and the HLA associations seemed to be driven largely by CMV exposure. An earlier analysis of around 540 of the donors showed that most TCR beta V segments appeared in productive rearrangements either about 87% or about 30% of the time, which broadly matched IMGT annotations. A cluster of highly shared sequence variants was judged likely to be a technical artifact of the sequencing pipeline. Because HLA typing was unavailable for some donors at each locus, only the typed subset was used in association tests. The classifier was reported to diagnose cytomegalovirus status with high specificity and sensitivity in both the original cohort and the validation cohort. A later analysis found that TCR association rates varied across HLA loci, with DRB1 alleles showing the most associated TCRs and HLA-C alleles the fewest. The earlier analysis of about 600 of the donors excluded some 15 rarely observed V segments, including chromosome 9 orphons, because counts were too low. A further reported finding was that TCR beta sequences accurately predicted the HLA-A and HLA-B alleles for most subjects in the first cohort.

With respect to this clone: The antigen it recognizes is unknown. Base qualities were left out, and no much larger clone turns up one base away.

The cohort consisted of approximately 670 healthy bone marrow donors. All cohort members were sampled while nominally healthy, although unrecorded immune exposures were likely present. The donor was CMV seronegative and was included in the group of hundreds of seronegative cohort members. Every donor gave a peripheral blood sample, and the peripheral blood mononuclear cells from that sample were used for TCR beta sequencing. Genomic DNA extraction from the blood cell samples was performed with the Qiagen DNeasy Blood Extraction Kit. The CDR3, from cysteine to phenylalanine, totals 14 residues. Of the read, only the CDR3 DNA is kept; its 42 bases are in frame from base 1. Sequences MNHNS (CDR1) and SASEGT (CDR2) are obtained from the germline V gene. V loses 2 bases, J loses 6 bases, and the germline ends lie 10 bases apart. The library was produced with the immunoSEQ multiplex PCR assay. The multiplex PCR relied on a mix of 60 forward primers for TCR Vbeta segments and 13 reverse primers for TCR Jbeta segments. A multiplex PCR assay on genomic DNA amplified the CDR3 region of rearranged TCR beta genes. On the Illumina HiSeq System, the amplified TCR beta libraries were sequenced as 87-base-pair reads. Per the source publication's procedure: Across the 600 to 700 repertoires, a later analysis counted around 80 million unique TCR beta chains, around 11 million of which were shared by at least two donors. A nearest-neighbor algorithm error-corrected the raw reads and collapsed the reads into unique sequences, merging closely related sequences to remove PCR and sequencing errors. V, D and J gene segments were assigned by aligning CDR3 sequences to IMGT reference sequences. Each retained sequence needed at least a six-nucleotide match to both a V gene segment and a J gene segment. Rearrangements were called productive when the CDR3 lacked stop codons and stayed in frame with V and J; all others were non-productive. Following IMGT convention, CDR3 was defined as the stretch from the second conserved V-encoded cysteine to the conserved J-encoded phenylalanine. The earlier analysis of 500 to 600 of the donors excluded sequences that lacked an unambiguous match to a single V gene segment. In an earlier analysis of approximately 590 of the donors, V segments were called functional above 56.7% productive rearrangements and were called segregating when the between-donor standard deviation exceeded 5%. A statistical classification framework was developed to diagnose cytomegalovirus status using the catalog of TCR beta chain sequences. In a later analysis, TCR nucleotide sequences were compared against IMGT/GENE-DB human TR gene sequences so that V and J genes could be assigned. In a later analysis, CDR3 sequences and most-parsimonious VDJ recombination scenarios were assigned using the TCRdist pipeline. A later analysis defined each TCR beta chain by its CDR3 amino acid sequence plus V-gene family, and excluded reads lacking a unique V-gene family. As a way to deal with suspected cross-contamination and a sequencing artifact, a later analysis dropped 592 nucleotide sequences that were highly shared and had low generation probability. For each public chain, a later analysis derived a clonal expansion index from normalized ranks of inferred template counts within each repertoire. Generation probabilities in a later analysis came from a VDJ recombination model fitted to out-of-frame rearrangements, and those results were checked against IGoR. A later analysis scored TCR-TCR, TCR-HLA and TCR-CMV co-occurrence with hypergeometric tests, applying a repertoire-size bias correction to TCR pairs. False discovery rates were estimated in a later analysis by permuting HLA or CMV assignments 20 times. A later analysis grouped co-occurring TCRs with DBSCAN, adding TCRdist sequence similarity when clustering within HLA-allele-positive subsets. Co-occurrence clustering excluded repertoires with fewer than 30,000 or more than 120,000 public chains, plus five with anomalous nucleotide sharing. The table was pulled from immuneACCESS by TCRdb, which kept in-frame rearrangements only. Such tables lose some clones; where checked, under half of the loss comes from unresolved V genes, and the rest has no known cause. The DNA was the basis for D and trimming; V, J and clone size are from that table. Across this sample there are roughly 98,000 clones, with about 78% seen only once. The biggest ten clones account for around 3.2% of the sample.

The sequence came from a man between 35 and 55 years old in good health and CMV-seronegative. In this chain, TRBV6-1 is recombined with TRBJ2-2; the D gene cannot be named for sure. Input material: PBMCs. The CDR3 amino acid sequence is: CASSELGRAGELFF. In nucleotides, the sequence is TGTGCCAGCAGTGAATTGGGCCGAGCCGGGGAGCTGTTTTTT.